A selection of T cell receptor beta chains follows, all from one sample in a study of blood T cell repertoires in COVID-19. Using immunoSEQ multiplex PCR, the repertoire was profiled, and TCRdb retains in-frame clones only, with some absent. The table shows about 230,000 clones, with 85% occurring only once. The sequenced material came from peripheral blood. All receptors come from a man between 40 and 49 years old with acute or convalescent COVID-19. CDR3s include the opening cysteine and the closing phenylalanine or tryptophan. Fields, in order: D gene, J gene, V gene, clone size, CDR3 protein, CDR3 DNA. The D gene is left open where the match is weak. Part of the rows lack a size; the others show once, few, many or a class for expanded clones.

d_call: -
j_call: TRBJ2-7
v_call: TRBV6-2/TRBV6-3
clone_size: -
cdr3_aa: CASSHSYEQYF
cdr3_nt: TGTGCCAGCAGTCATTCCTACGAGCAGTACTTC

d_call: TRBD2
j_call: TRBJ2-1
v_call: TRBV3-1/TRBV3-2
clone_size: -
cdr3_aa: CASSQGFQGLGDEQFF
cdr3_nt: TGTGCCAGCAGCCAAGGTTTTCAGGGACTAGGGGATGAGCAGTTCTTC

d_call: TRBD2
j_call: TRBJ2-1
v_call: TRBV10-3
clone_size: -
cdr3_aa: CASASGLAGDPFYNEQFF
cdr3_nt: TGTGCCTCGGCCTCGGGACTAGCGGGGGACCCGTTCTACAATGAGCAGTTCTTC

d_call: TRBD2
j_call: TRBJ2-1
v_call: TRBV2
clone_size: -
cdr3_aa: CASSGSGGPFYNEQFF
cdr3_nt: TGTGCCAGCAGTGGGAGCGGGGGGCCTTTCTACAATGAGCAGTTCTTC

d_call: TRBD1
j_call: TRBJ1-2
v_call: TRBV2
clone_size: -
cdr3_aa: CASSESPGGAGNGYTF
cdr3_nt: TGTGCCAGCAGTGAGTCTCCAGGGGGCGCTGGGAATGGCTACACCTTC

d_call: -
j_call: TRBJ1-4
v_call: TRBV4-1
clone_size: -
cdr3_aa: CASSPRGINEKLFF
cdr3_nt: TGCGCCAGCAGCCCCCGCGGGATAAATGAAAAACTGTTTTTT

d_call: TRBD2
j_call: TRBJ2-1
v_call: TRBV30
clone_size: -
cdr3_aa: CAWSVLAGGNEQFF
cdr3_nt: TGTGCCTGGAGTGTACTAGCGGGGGGAAATGAGCAGTTCTTC

d_call: TRBD1
j_call: TRBJ2-7
v_call: TRBV4-1
clone_size: -
cdr3_aa: CASSQGQGAYEQYF
cdr3_nt: TGCGCCAGCAGCCAAGGACAGGGGGCCTACGAGCAGTACTTC

d_call: -
j_call: TRBJ2-1
v_call: TRBV28
clone_size: -
cdr3_aa: CASILYNEQFF
cdr3_nt: TGTGCCAGCATCCTTTACAATGAGCAGTTCTTC

d_call: -
j_call: TRBJ1-2
v_call: TRBV5-1
clone_size: few
cdr3_aa: CASSLGPDSSNYGYTF
cdr3_nt: TGCGCCAGCAGCTTGGGCCCGGACAGCTCTAACTATGGCTACACCTTC